These 29 T cell receptor beta chains were all obtained from the same sample, sequenced in a study of cytomegalovirus exposure and HLA in healthy donors. PCR used 60 Vbeta primers and 13 Jbeta primers. The data were produced by immunoSEQ multiplex PCR, yet TCRdb's version contains in-frame clones alone and is incomplete. The sample yields approximately 190,000 clones, around 86% seen once. The sequenced material came from PBMCs. These receptors were collected from a man aged 25 to 40 in good health and CMV-seronegative.

This clone was observed a single time. The rearrangement uses TRBV19 and TRBJ2-1; TRBD2 is a possible D gene (7 bases). Per germline, CDR1 LNHDA and CDR2 SQIVND (reference sequence). The CDR3 spans 17 residues. Deletions cut 7 bases from V and 5 bases from J, with 24 bases between. The CDR3 reads CASTPLPGGAPNNEQFF. The CDR3 DNA is TGTGCCAGTACTCCCCTCCCTGGGGGGGCCCCCAACAATGAGCAGTTCTTC.

V usage is TRBV7-2 and J usage is TRBJ2-1, with D maybe TRBD1 (6 bases). The CDR3 length is 15 residues. Germline V CDR1 and CDR2: SGHTA, FQGNSA. The V end was cut by 7 bases, the J end by 6 bases, with 19 bases between. The CDR3 protein is CASTHQQLGGNEQFF. The CDR3 DNA follows: TGTGCCAGCACCCACCAGCAGTTAGGGGGCAATGAGCAGTTCTTC.

This chain uses TRBV6-1 with TRBJ1-5; tentatively, D is TRBD1 (6 bases). Germline loops: CDR1 MNHNS, CDR2 SASEGT. This CDR3 spans 18 amino acids. With 1 base removed from V and 0 bases from J, the gap between germline ends came to 16 bases. The CDR3 DNA sequence: TGTGCCAGCAGTGAAGAGGAACCGGGACACGTTAGCAATCAGCCCCAGCATTTT. Protein product: CASSEEEPGHVSNQPQHF.

The chain links TRBV30 to TRBJ2-1; possibly TRBD2 for D (6 bases). Looked up from germline, CDR1 is GTSNPN and CDR2 is SVGIG (reference sequence). This CDR3 has 15 amino acids. Deletions cut 1 base from V and 6 bases from J, with 16 bases between. Here the CDR3 DNA reads TGTGCCTGGAGTGGATTTTCCGGGACTCCCAATGAGCAGTTCTTC. This sequence encodes CAWSGFSGTPNEQFF.

The chain joins TRBV7-2 to TRBJ2-1; 9 bases are shared with TRBD1. The CDR3 loop spans 15 amino acids. Trimming at V came to 3 bases and at J to 7 bases, leaving 7 bases not matched to a gene. Per the germline V gene, CDR1 is SGHTA and CDR2 is FQGNSA. The CDR3 DNA follows: TGTGCCAGCAGCTTCTCCGGGACAGGGACAAATGAGCAGTTCTTC. This gives the protein CASSFSGTGTNEQFF.

Remarks on this clone: The junction and the germline gene differ at one end; a read error may be behind it. V is TRBV6-5 and J is TRBJ2-5; D is possibly TRBD2 (6 bases). The CDR3 contains 14 residues. Per germline, CDR1 MNHEY and CDR2 SVGAGI. CDR3 DNA sequence: TGTGCCAGCAGGGCCGCTACCGTCGCGGGGACCCTGTACTTC. Its translation: CASRAATVAGTLYF.

CDR3 sequence reads: CASSIGGEKLFF. In nucleotides, the CDR3 is TGTGCCAGCAGTATCGGGGGGGAAAAACTGTTTTTT. This chain uses TRBV28 with TRBJ1-4; TRBD1 might be the D (5 bases). Trimming removed 5 bases at V and 8 bases at J, with 9 bases between. CDR1 is MDHEN and CDR2 is SYDVKM in the germline V gene. CDR3 size: 12 residues.

Comments on this clone: One junction end does not reproduce the germline sequence, and a read error may be involved. The CDR3 protein is CASSFDAYTEAFF. The CDR3 DNA reads TGTGCTAGCAGCTTCGATGCGTACACTGAAGCTTTCTTT. This chain joins TRBV7-7 and TRBJ1-1, with no clear D. CDR1 is SSHAT, CDR2 FNYEAQ, per germline (reference sequence). The CDR3 covers 13 residues. Filled out from reference TRBV7-7 and TRBJ1-1, the complete variable domain reads GAGVSQSPRYKVTKRGQDVTLRCDPISSHATLYWYQQALGQGPEFLTYFNYEAQPDKSGLPSDRFSAERPEGSISTLTIQRTEQRDSAMYRCASSFDAYTEAFFGQGTRLTVV.

A few counts support this clone. This sequence joins TRBV7-2 and TRBJ2-1; the match to TRBD2 covers 9 bases. This CDR3 comprises 14 residues. The V segment lost 6 bases and the J segment 10 bases; nucleotides outside the gene matches: 10. Per the germline V gene, CDR1 is SGHTA and CDR2 is FQGNSA. The CDR3 here is CASSPGAGGYEQFF. The CDR3 coding sequence is TGTGCCAGCAGTCCGGGGGCGGGGGGGTACGAGCAGTTCTTC.

CDR3 sequence (DNA): TGTGCCAGCAGCTTGTCGGTAGCGGCTAGCACAGATACGCAGTATTTT. It specifies CASSLSVAASTDTQYF. This chain joins TRBV7-8 and TRBJ2-3, with D possibly matching TRBD2 (6 bases). CDR3 length: 16 residues. Trimming took 3 bases from V and 0 from J, leaving 13 bases between them. Germline V gene lookup returns CDR1 SGHVS and CDR2 FQNEAQ.

This clone was seen more than once but under ten times. This chain joins TRBV6-1 and TRBJ2-5; TRBD2 might be the D (7 bases). CDR1 MNHNS and CDR2 SASEGT come from the germline V gene. V gave up 5 bases and J gave up 1 base, with 11 bases separating them. The CDR3 has 14 amino acids. CDR3: CASSRGGSQETQYF. The CDR3 DNA reads as TGTGCCAGCAGTAGGGGGGGATCCCAAGAGACCCAGTACTTC.

This sequence joins TRBV19 and TRBJ1-3; D ambiguous. Trimming left V 9 bases short and J 7 bases short, with 16 bases between. The germline V gene has CDR1 LNHDA and CDR2 SQIVND (reference sequence). The CDR3 spans 13 residues. CDR3 bases: TGTGCCAGCACCGAGCCGGGGTCCAACACCATATATTTT. As protein: CASTEPGSNTIYF. Full variable domain (rest looked up from reference TRBV19 and TRBJ1-3): DGGITQSPKYLFRKEGQNVTLSCEQNLNHDAMYWYRQDPGQGLRLIYYSQIVNDFQKGDIAEGYSVSREKKESFPLTVTSAQKNPTAFYLCASTEPGSNTIYFGEGSWLTVV.

The V and J genes are TRBV6-1 and TRBJ2-7; D gene ambiguous. Germline lookup yields CDR1 MNHNS and CDR2 SASEGT. V was trimmed by 1 base and J by 2 bases, leaving 6 bases between them. The CDR3 runs 13 residues. CDR3 in amino acids: CASSEVQTYEQYF. The CDR3 region has the DNA TGTGCCAGCAGTGAAGTACAAACCTACGAGCAGTACTTC.

V and J are TRBV28 and TRBJ1-5; D unresolved. From germline, CDR1 is MDHEN and CDR2 SYDVKM. V was shortened by 2 bases and J by 11 bases, with 16 bases between the two germline ends. CDR3 length: 14 amino acids. This CDR3 is CASSLSLSRGSQHF. The CDR3 coding sequence is TGTGCCAGCAGTTTAAGTCTTAGTCGGGGTTCCCAGCATTTT.

The CDR3: CASNTGGGNIQYF. The CDR3 DNA sequence: TGTGCCAGCAATACAGGGGGGGGGAACATTCAGTACTTC. V gene TRBV28 combines with J gene TRBJ2-4; tentatively, D is TRBD1 (8 bases). The V and J ends lost 7 bases and 7 bases respectively, with 14 bases between them. The CDR3 runs 13 residues. Germline V gene data show CDR1 as MDHEN and CDR2 as SYDVKM.

The chain carries TRBV19 and TRBJ1-2; D remains unclear. Trimming shortened V by 5 bases and J by 0 bases, and 16 bases separated the two germline ends. This CDR3 is built from 16 residues. Germline-derived CDR1 and CDR2 are LNHDA and SQIVND (reference sequence). CDR3 nucleotides: TGTGCCAGTAGTCCAAAGTGGGCAGTAGCTAACTATGGCTACACCTTC. This gives the protein CASSPKWAVANYGYTF.

The CDR3 loop reads CASSRGRTSGPAETQYF. In DNA form, the CDR3 reads TGTGCCAGCAGTAGGGGCCGGACTAGCGGTCCCGCGGAGACCCAGTACTTC. The chain links TRBV7-9 to TRBJ2-5; 10 bases are shared with TRBD2. Germline V gene data show CDR1 as SEHNR and CDR2 as FQNEAQ (reference sequence). J was trimmed by 5 bases and V by 6 bases; bases with no gene match: 15. The CDR3 sequence is 17 residues long.

The chain has TRBV5-1 and TRBJ2-7; a possible D gene is TRBD1 (7 bases). The ends were cut back, 4 bases at V and 6 bases at J, with 14 bases in the middle. The V gene's germline CDR1 is SGHRS and CDR2 YFSETQ. The CDR3 is made up of 13 amino acids. The CDR3 reads CASSRRDRGEQYF. CDR3 sequence (DNA): TGCGCCAGCAGCCGGAGGGACAGAGGCGAGCAGTACTTC.

This rearrangement joins TRBV14 to TRBJ2-2, with D possibly matching TRBD2 (5 bases). The CDR3 extends over 17 amino acids. The germline V and J ends were trimmed by 1 base and 5 bases, with 17 bases remaining between them. Germline loops: CDR1 SGHDN, CDR2 FVKESK. CDR3 sequence: CASSQASLTSWTGELFF. The CDR3 DNA reads as TGTGCCAGCAGCCAAGCCAGTCTAACTAGTTGGACCGGGGAGCTGTTTTTT.

This sequence joins TRBV27 and TRBJ2-2; 7 bases match TRBD2. V was clipped by 4 bases and J by 0 bases; unmatched bases: 8. The CDR3 has 17 residues. Germline-derived CDR1 and CDR2 are MNHEY and SMNVEV (reference sequence). The CDR3 region is CASSSWDYSANTGELFF. The CDR3 DNA is TGTGCCAGCAGTTCCTGGGACTACAGCGCGAACACCGGGGAGCTGTTTTTT.

The chain combines TRBV28 with TRBJ2-1; the match to TRBD2 covers 11 bases. Germline trimming cut 9 bases from V and 7 bases from J; bases unmatched to any gene: 5. CDR3 length equals 13 residues. CDR1 is MDHEN, CDR2 SYDVKM, per germline. This chain's CDR3 is CASGTSGWNEQFF. The CDR3 region has the DNA TGTGCCAGTGGGACTAGCGGTTGGAATGAGCAGTTCTTC.

The gene calls are TRBV2 and TRBJ1-5, with no clear D. Looked up from germline, CDR1 is SNHLY and CDR2 is FYNNEI. The CDR3 runs to 15 residues. Trimming removed 8 bases at V and 0 bases at J, with 14 bases between. The CDR3 region has the DNA TGTGCCAGCCTGGAAGGAGGGTTTAGCAATCAGCCCCAGCATTTT. It specifies CASLEGGFSNQPQHF.

This clone has a single count. The rearrangement joins TRBV7-2 to TRBJ2-7; 7 bases are shared with TRBD1. Losses at the gene ends were 5 bases for V and 6 bases for J; bases not matched to a gene: 10. The CDR3 totals 14 residues. Per the germline V gene, CDR1 is SGHTA and CDR2 is FQGNSA. As DNA, the CDR3 is TGTGCCAGCAGCCCACAAGGCAGGGGGAGCGAGCAGTACTTC. Its translation: CASSPQGRGSEQYF.

The count of this clone is one. The genes are TRBV19 and TRBJ1-5; D gene uncertain. V shed 7 bases and J shed 2 bases, with 15 bases lying between them. The CDR3 consists of 15 residues. Looked up from germline, CDR1 is LNHDA and CDR2 is SQIVND (reference sequence). Here the CDR3 DNA reads TGTGCCAGTACCCAGTTGCATCTCGGCAATCAGCCCCAGCATTTT. This encodes CASTQLHLGNQPQHF.

This sequence joins TRBV28 and TRBJ2-5; 7 positions match TRBD2. The length of the CDR3 is 14 residues. Trimming took 7 bases from V and 1 from J; bases not matched to a gene: 6. In germline, CDR1 is MDHEN, CDR2 SYDVKM. The CDR3 DNA is TGTGCCAGCAATTCCGGGACTATCCAAGAGACCCAGTACTTC. Translated, it gives CASNSGTIQETQYF. The whole variable domain, filled in from reference TRBV28 and TRBJ2-5, reads DVKVTQSSRYLVKRTGEKVFLECVQDMDHENMFWYRQDPGLGLRLIYFSYDVKMKEKGDIPEGYSVSREKKERFSLILESASTNQTSMYLCASNSGTIQETQYFGPGTRLLVL.

The genes are TRBV27 and TRBJ1-3; D gene uncertain. The V end lost 6 bases, the J end lost 0 bases, and 21 bases lay between the germline ends. The CDR3 length is 18 residues. Germline lookup yields CDR1 MNHEY and CDR2 SMNVEV (reference sequence). CDR3 nucleotide sequence: TGTGCCAGCAGACTAAGTCGCGGCAGTAATCCCTCTGGAAACACCATATATTTT. Translated: CASRLSRGSNPSGNTIYF.

V usage is TRBV13 and J usage is TRBJ1-3; D gene unclear. Trimming pared 5 bases from V and 8 bases from J, leaving 13 bases between. The CDR3 runs 13 residues. Germline-derived CDR1 and CDR2 are PRHDT and FYEKMQ (reference sequence). The CDR3 sequence is CASSPPLEDTIYF. CDR3 coding DNA: TGTGCCAGCAGCCCCCCCCTGGAGGACACCATATATTTT. The whole variable domain, remainder taken from reference TRBV13 and TRBJ1-3, is AAGVIQSPRHLIKEKRETATLKCYPIPRHDTVYWYQQGPGQDPQFLISFYEKMQSDKGSIPDRFSAQQFSDYHSELNMSSLELGDSALYFCASSPPLEDTIYFGEGSWLTVV.

V gene TRBV5-1 combines with J gene TRBJ2-1, with a weak D call TRBD2 (5 bases). Looked up from germline, CDR1 is SGHRS and CDR2 is YFSETQ. This CDR3 has 15 amino acids. The V end was cut by 1 base, the J end by 1 base, with 9 bases between. DNA for the CDR3: TGCGCCAGCAGCTTGAGCCTAGCTTCCTACAATGAGCAGTTCTTC. As protein: CASSLSLASYNEQFF. Together with reference TRBV5-1 and TRBJ2-1, the CDR3 gives the full variable domain: KAGVTQTPRYLIKTRGQQVTLSCSPISGHRSVSWYQQTPGQGLQFLFEYFSETQRNKGNFPGRFSGRQFSNSRSEMNVSTLELGDSALYLCASSLSLASYNEQFFGPGTRLTVL.

This clone has only one observation. The chain couples TRBV29-1 to TRBJ2-7; the match to TRBD1 covers 10 bases. Losses at the gene ends were 6 bases for V and 6 bases for J; bases not matched to a gene: 11. Germline values: CDR1 SQVTM, CDR2 ANQGSEA. This CDR3 is built from 14 residues. The CDR3 nucleotides read TGCAGCGTGGGAGCCCGGGACAGGGGTGTCGAGCAGTACTTC. It codes for CSVGARDRGVEQYF.